Shown below are 19 T cell receptor beta chains from a single sample sequenced in a study of T-cell memory formation after mild COVID-19. TCRdb reanalysed the 5' RACE reads using MiXCR and keeps one entry per CDR3 protein. The sample records more than 200,000 distinct CDR3 sequences, about 16% being singletons. Source material: PBMCs or a T cell subset sorted from them (not recorded which). The receptors were gathered from a man aged 18 to 29 who had mild COVID-19 (a few samples of this study predate the infection). Cell type and time point are not known.

Ten or more counts support this clonotype. This sequence joins TRBV7-2 and TRBJ2-3; 12 bases match TRBD2. This CDR3 is built from 16 residues. Germline loops: CDR1 SGHTA, CDR2 FQGNSA. V lost 1 base to trimming and J lost 6 bases; unmatched junction nucleotides: 5. This CDR3 is CASSLDRTSGVDTQYF. CDR3 nucleotide sequence: TGTGCCAGCAGCTTAGACCGGACTAGCGGGGTCGATACGCAGTATTTT.

This rearrangement joins TRBV7-3 to TRBJ2-1; D unclear. Trimming took 3 bases from V and 8 from J, leaving 17 bases between them. The CDR3 runs to 15 residues. Germline lookup yields CDR1 SGHTA and CDR2 FQGTGA. The CDR3 DNA is TGTGCCAGCAGCTTCCAATCGACCTCGTTCGATGAGCAGTTCTTC. Amino acid sequence: CASSFQSTSFDEQFF.

This chain uses TRBV28 with TRBJ2-5; perhaps TRBD2 as D (5 bases). The germline gives CDR1 MDHEN, CDR2 SYDVKM. CDR3 length: 13 amino acids. The V end was cut by 7 bases, the J end by 5 bases, with 14 bases between. CDR3 coding DNA: TGTGCCAGCAAGGTTTTAGGCGGGGAGACCCAGTACTTC. This gives the protein CASKVLGGETQYF.

This clonotype was seen more than once but under ten times. J is TRBJ2-3 and V is TRBV5-4; a weak D match, TRBD2 (6 bases). V was shortened by 0 bases and J by 4 bases, with 9 bases between the two germline ends. The CDR3 runs to 14 residues. From germline, CDR1 is SGHNT and CDR2 YYREEE (reference sequence). CDR3 amino acids: CASSLAGDSDTQYF. The CDR3 DNA reads as TGTGCCAGCAGCTTGGCGGGGGATTCAGATACGCAGTATTTT.

The J gene is TRBJ2-5, the V gene TRBV7-2; D remains ambiguous. Germline values: CDR1 SGHTA, CDR2 FQGNSA. The CDR3 totals 16 residues. Trimming left V 2 bases short and J 5 bases short, with 18 bases between. Written as DNA, the CDR3 is TGTGCCAGCAGCTTATGGGCGTGGGGTTTAGGGGAGACCCAGTACTTC. Residues: CASSLWAWGLGETQYF.

In this sample, this clonotype turned up many times. The chain has TRBV11-2 and TRBJ2-3, with no clear D. The CDR3 runs to 12 residues. From germline, CDR1 is SGHAT and CDR2 FQNNGV. The V end was cut by 5 bases, the J end by 2 bases, with 5 bases between. CDR3 amino acids: CASSLPTDTQYF. The CDR3 bases are TGTGCCAGCAGCCTGCCCACAGATACGCAGTATTTT.

This clonotype showed up just a few times. The rearrangement links TRBV6-5 to TRBJ2-6; D remains unclear. V was shortened by 2 bases and J by 0 bases, with 5 bases between the two germline ends. Germline V gene data show CDR1 as MNHEY and CDR2 as SVGAGI. This CDR3 is built from 15 residues. CDR3: CASSYGLSGANVLTF. DNA for the CDR3: TGTGCCAGCAGTTACGGCCTCTCTGGGGCCAACGTCCTGACTTTC.

J is TRBJ2-3 and V is TRBV9; D is unclear. Looked up from germline, CDR1 is SGDLS and CDR2 is YYNGEE. The V end lost 4 bases, the J end lost 5 bases, and 14 bases lay between the germline ends. The CDR3 spans 14 residues. CDR3 loop: CASSRTRWGDTQYF. CDR3 sequence (DNA): TGTGCCAGCAGCAGGACCAGGTGGGGAGATACGCAGTATTTT.

The CDR3 nucleotides are TGTGCCAGCAGCCAAGAAACGGGGCTCACAGATACGCAGTATTTT. It encodes CASSQETGLTDTQYF. J is TRBJ2-3 and V is TRBV4-2; D may be TRBD1 or TRBD2 (5 bases each). V shed 0 bases and J shed 2 bases, with 9 bases lying between them. CDR1 and CDR2 (germline): LGHNA, YNFKEQ. The CDR3 sequence is 15 residues long.

This rearrangement joins TRBV6-2 or TRBV6-3 to TRBJ2-2; D call uncertain. The CDR3 length is 17 residues. With 2 bases removed from V and 0 bases from J, the gap between germline ends came to 13 bases. The germline CDR1 and CDR2 sequences are MNHEY and SVGEGT. The CDR3 protein is CASSYPRKSANTGELFF. CDR3 coding DNA: TGTGCCAGCAGTTACCCCAGGAAATCCGCGAACACCGGGGAGCTGTTTTTT.

The CDR3 nucleotides read TGTGCCAGCAGCTCACTGGGGATTGAGCAGTTCTTC. This sequence encodes CASSSLGIEQFF. The rearrangement joins TRBV7-2 to TRBJ2-1; D is unclear. V gave up 4 bases and J gave up 9 bases, with 10 bases separating them. Germline loops: CDR1 SGHTA, CDR2 FQGNSA. The CDR3 has 12 amino acids.

This clonotype has only a few counts. The genes are TRBV12-3 or TRBV12-4 and TRBJ2-2; 7 bases are a match to TRBD1. CDR3 length: 15 amino acids. Losses at the gene ends were 5 bases for V and 4 bases for J; bases not matched to a gene: 7. Here the CDR3 reads CASSNYYRGTGELFF. The DNA for the CDR3 is TGTGCCAGCAGTAACTATTACAGGGGCACCGGGGAGCTGTTTTTT.

This clonotype was counted between two and nine times. This sequence joins TRBV5-1 and TRBJ2-1, with 13 bases identical to TRBD2. The V and J ends lost 4 bases and 9 bases, in that order; junction bases with no gene match: 7. CDR1 and CDR2 from the germline V gene are SGHRS and YFSETQ. The CDR3 extends over 15 amino acids. CDR3 in amino acids: CASSPRTSGGSEQFF. The CDR3 nucleotides are TGCGCCAGCAGCCCCAGGACTAGCGGGGGCTCTGAGCAGTTCTTC.

This clonotype was counted between two and nine times. The chain uses TRBV4-1 and TRBJ1-3; no clear D. This CDR3 is 17 amino acids long. CDR1 and CDR2 (germline): MGHRA, YSYEKL. V shed 1 base and J shed 3 bases, with 16 bases lying between them. The CDR3 DNA sequence: TGCGCCAGCAGCCAAGCAGGCCGTCTGGGCGATGGAAACACCATATATTTT. It codes for CASSQAGRLGDGNTIYF.

This clonotype came up many times. The V gene is TRBV12-3 or TRBV12-4, the J gene TRBJ1-1; no clear D gene. The CDR3 runs to 12 residues. Trimming removed 5 bases from V and 0 bases from J, with 4 bases in between. The CDR3 reads CASSRMNTEAFF. CDR3 sequence (DNA): TGTGCCAGCAGTCGGATGAACACTGAAGCTTTCTTT.

This rearrangement joins TRBV5-5 to TRBJ1-6; D is unresolved. Per germline, CDR1 SGHKS and CDR2 YYEKEE (reference sequence). CDR3 length: 14 amino acids. The V and J ends lost 2 bases and 8 bases respectively, with 11 bases between them. CDR3 DNA: TGTGCCAGCAGCTTTGGCCCTCCCGATTCACCCCTCCACTTT. Translation: CASSFGPPDSPLHF.

There are a few counts of this clonotype. The rearrangement uses TRBV5-5 and TRBJ2-5; D assignment may be TRBD1 or TRBD2 (5 bases each). This CDR3 has 14 amino acids. Germline V gene data show CDR1 as SGHKS and CDR2 as YYEKEE (reference sequence). Trimming removed 0 bases from V and 7 bases from J, with 13 bases in between. The CDR3 nucleotides are TGTGCCAGCAGCTTGGGGGACCTCAAAGGGACCCAGTACTTC. It specifies CASSLGDLKGTQYF. Drawing the rest from reference TRBV5-5 and TRBJ2-5, the complete variable domain is DAGVTQSPTHLIKTRGQQVTLRCSPISGHKSVSWYQQVLGQGPQFIFQYYEKEERGRGNFPDRFSARQFPNYSSELNVNALLLGDSALYLCASSLGDLKGTQYFGPGTRLLVL.

This clonotype was picked up a small number of times. This rearrangement joins TRBV7-2 to TRBJ2-5; D possibly corresponds to TRBD2 (6 bases). Germline CDR1 and CDR2: SGHTA and FQGNSA. V lost 9 bases and J lost 5, with 13 bases in between. The CDR3 sequence is 12 residues long. The CDR3 bases are TGTGCCAGTACACTTGGGGGGGAGACCCAGTACTTC. It codes for CASTLGGETQYF.

A few counts support this clonotype. The rearrangement joins TRBV6-2 or TRBV6-3 to TRBJ2-1; TRBD2 is a possible D gene (6 bases). The CDR3 length is 14 residues. Trimming stripped 4 bases from V and 7 bases from J, with 14 bases between. The germline gives CDR1 MNHEY, CDR2 SVGEGT. CDR3 residues: CASSWRAGLNEQFF. The CDR3 nucleotides read TGTGCCAGCAGTTGGAGGGCAGGGTTAAATGAGCAGTTCTTC.